This TCR beta chain was obtained from a study of cytomegalovirus exposure and HLA in healthy donors. Study observations and caveats: In vitro experiments confirmed that three CMV-associated chains were specific for CMV antigens.

While unrecorded immune exposures were likely, the donors were nominally healthy when sampled. On this clone: Its matching antigen is unknown.

CDR3 length equals 15 residues. The V gene end was trimmed by 3 bases and the J gene end by 2 bases; junction bases not matched to a gene: 4. The germline V gene has CDR1 KGHSH and CDR2 LQKENI. PCR involved 60 Vbeta and 13 Jbeta primers. Sequencing was performed with immunoSEQ multiplex PCR; in TCRdb, only in-frame clones are kept and a portion is missing. The sample yields over 75,000 clones, less than 85% seen once. This chain joins TRBV18 and TRBJ2-7; TRBD2 matches 10 bases. The receptor's source is a woman between 50 and 59 years old in good health and CMV-seronegative. Sequencing was done on a sample of PBMCs. CDR3 bases: TGTGCCAGCTCACCTGGACTAGCGGTGGCCTACGAGCAGTACTTC. It is translated as CASSPGLAVAYEQYF.